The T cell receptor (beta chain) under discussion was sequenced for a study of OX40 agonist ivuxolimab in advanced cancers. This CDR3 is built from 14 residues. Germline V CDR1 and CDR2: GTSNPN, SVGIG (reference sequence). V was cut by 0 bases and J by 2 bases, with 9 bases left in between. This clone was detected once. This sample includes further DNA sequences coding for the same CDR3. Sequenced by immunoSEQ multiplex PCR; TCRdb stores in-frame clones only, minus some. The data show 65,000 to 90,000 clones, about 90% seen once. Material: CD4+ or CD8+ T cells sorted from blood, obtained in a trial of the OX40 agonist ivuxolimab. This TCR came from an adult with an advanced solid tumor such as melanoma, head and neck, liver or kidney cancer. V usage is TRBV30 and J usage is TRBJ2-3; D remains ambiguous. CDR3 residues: CAWSVLGATDTQYF. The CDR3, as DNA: TGTGCCTGGAGTGTCCTCGGTGCCACAGATACGCAGTATTTT.